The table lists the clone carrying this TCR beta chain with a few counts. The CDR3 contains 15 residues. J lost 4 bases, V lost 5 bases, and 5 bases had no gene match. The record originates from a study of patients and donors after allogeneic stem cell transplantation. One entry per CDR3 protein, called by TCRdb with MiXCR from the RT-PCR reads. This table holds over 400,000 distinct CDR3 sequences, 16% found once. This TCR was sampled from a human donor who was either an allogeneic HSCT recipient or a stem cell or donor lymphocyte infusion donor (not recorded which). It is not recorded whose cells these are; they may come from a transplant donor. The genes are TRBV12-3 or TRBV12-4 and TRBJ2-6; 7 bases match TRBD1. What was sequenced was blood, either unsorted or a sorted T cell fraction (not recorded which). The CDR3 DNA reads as TGTGCCAGCAGTCAAAGGGGGCTCGGGGCCAACGTCCTGACTTTC. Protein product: CASSQRGLGANVLTF.